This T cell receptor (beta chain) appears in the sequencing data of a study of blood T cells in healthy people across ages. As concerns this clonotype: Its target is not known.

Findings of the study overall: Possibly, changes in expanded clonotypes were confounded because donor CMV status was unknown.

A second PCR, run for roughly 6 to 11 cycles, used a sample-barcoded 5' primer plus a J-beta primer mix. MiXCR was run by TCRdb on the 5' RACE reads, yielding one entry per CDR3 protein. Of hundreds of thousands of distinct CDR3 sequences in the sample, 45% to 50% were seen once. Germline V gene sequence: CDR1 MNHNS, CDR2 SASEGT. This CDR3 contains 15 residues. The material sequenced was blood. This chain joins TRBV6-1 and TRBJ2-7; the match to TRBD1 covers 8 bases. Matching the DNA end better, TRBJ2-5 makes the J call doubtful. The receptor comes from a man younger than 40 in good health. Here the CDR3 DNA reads TGTGCCAGCAGTGAACCGGACAGGGAGGAAGAGACCCAGTACTTC. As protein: CASSEPDREEETQYF.